Below, 22 T cell receptor beta chains from the same sample are listed, as sequenced in a study of cytomegalovirus exposure and HLA in healthy donors. This table comes from immunoSEQ multiplex PCR, and its TCRdb copy is limited to in-frame clones, with some not included. Here the sample spans about 310,000 clones, around 90% being singletons. The specimen sequenced was PBMCs. The origin of the receptors is a man in his thirties or forties in good health and CMV-seronegative.

The chain couples TRBV27 to TRBJ2-7; D might be TRBD1 (6 bases). Germline CDR1 is MNHEY and CDR2 is SMNVEV (reference sequence). There are 15 residues in the CDR3. Trimming stripped 2 bases from V and 4 bases from J, with 15 bases between. CDR3: CASSLIGTPVYEQYF. The CDR3 region has the DNA TGTGCCAGCAGTTTAATCGGGACACCTGTATACGAGCAGTACTTC.

The chain recombines TRBV9 with TRBJ1-2, with D unclear. The germline gives CDR1 SGDLS, CDR2 YYNGEE. The CDR3 is made up of 13 amino acids. V dropped 0 bases and J dropped 9 bases, with 12 bases sitting between them. The CDR3 sequence: CASSVVGSRSYTF. As DNA, the CDR3 is TGTGCCAGCAGCGTAGTAGGTTCCAGGAGCTACACCTTC.

The chain is built from TRBV27 and TRBJ1-6; possibly TRBD1 for D (5 bases). CDR3 length: 15 amino acids. Germline V gives CDR1 MNHEY, CDR2 SMNVEV (reference sequence). Trimming took off 8 bases at V and 5 bases at J, with 16 bases between the two ends. The chain's CDR3 is CASPLRGGNNSPLHF. The CDR3 DNA is TGTGCCAGCCCACTCCGGGGGGGAAATAATTCACCCCTCCACTTT.

The chain's CDR3 is CASSFGTGGQPQHF. CDR3 bases: TGTGCCAGCAGCTTTGGGACAGGGGGCCAGCCCCAGCATTTT. The chain joins TRBV5-6 to TRBJ1-5; 12 bases match TRBD1. J lost 7 bases, V lost 2 bases, and 1 base had no gene match. CDR1 and CDR2 from the germline V gene are SGHDT and YYEEEE. CDR3 size: 14 residues.

V gene TRBV6-5 combines with J gene TRBJ1-3, with D perhaps TRBD1 (5 bases). The ends were cut back, 5 bases at V and 1 base at J, with 12 bases in the middle. This CDR3 has 15 residues. The germline CDR1 and CDR2 sequences are MNHEY and SVGAGI. CDR3 amino acids: CASSRPGTSGNTIYF. As DNA, the CDR3 is TGTGCCAGCAGTCGTCCGGGGACTTCTGGAAACACCATATATTTT.

This sequence joins TRBV6-6 and TRBJ1-6; 9 nucleotides match TRBD1. Germline V gene data show CDR1 as MNHNY and CDR2 as SVGAGI (reference sequence). The CDR3 has 14 amino acids. Unmatched junction bases numbered 1, after V lost 2 bases and J lost 8 bases. The CDR3 loop is CASSYRQGDSPLHF. The CDR3 region has the DNA TGTGCCAGCAGTTACCGACAGGGGGATTCACCCCTCCACTTT.

The V gene is TRBV19, the J gene TRBJ2-7, with 10 nucleotides matching TRBD1. Germline CDR1 LNHDA, CDR2 SQIVND (reference sequence). The length of the CDR3 is 16 residues. Trimming cost V 3 bases and J 0 bases; bases outside gene matches: 5. The CDR3 is CASSIATGGFSYEQYF. CDR3 nucleotide sequence: TGTGCCAGTAGTATCGCGACAGGGGGCTTCTCCTACGAGCAGTACTTC.

This clone was seen a single time. The J gene is TRBJ2-3, the V gene TRBV30; 8 bases align to TRBD2. Germline-derived CDR1 and CDR2 are GTSNPN and SVGIG (reference sequence). This CDR3 comprises 12 residues. The V gene end was trimmed by 4 bases and the J gene end by 7 bases; junction bases not matched to a gene: 4. The CDR3 region is CAWTIAGHTQYF. CDR3 sequence (DNA): TGTGCCTGGACCATAGCGGGGCATACGCAGTATTTT. Using reference TRBV30 and TRBJ2-3 for the parts outside the CDR3, the full variable domain is SQTIHQWPATLVQPVGSPLSLECTVEGTSNPNLYWYRQAAGRGLQLLFYSVGIGQISSEVPQNLSASRPQDRQFILSSKKLLLSDSGFYLCAWTIAGHTQYFGPGTRLTVL.

The V and J genes are TRBV6-1 and TRBJ2-7; tentatively, D is TRBD2 (6 bases). The V and J ends lost 2 bases and 1 base respectively, with 9 bases between them. Germline CDR1 reads MNHNS; CDR2 reads SASEGT. This CDR3 is built from 14 residues. CDR3 in amino acids: CASSEFGGSYEQYF. The CDR3 region has the DNA TGTGCCAGCAGTGAATTTGGGGGGTCCTACGAGCAGTACTTC.

The chain carries TRBV10-3 and TRBJ2-1; 10 nucleotides line up with TRBD2. The V gene end was trimmed by 3 bases and the J gene end by 5 bases; junction bases not matched to a gene: 13. The CDR3 is 18 residues long. Germline CDR1 ENHRY, CDR2 SYGVKD. This CDR3 reads CAISDESVSGGPDNEQFF. For the CDR3, the DNA is TGTGCCATCAGTGATGAGTCGGTTAGCGGGGGGCCAGACAATGAGCAGTTCTTC.

The chain is built from TRBV20-1 and TRBJ1-3; TRBD1 is a possible D gene (5 bases). This CDR3 has 11 residues. CDR1 and CDR2 (germline): DFQATT, SNEGSKA (reference sequence). Trimming stripped 6 bases from V and 7 bases from J, with 10 bases between. The CDR3 DNA follows: TGCAGTGCCAGGGTTGGGAACACCATATATTTT. Translated: CSARVGNTIYF.

V gene TRBV19 combines with J gene TRBJ1-6; 7 nucleotides match TRBD1. Per the germline V gene, CDR1 is LNHDA and CDR2 is SQIVND (reference sequence). The CDR3 is 14 amino acids. Trimming removed 5 bases from V and 7 bases from J; junction bases left unmatched: 5. CDR3 sequence (DNA): TGTGCCAGTAGTCGGGACAGAAAGAATTCACCCCTCCACTTT. Its protein is CASSRDRKNSPLHF.

V gene TRBV2 combines with J gene TRBJ2-1, with D possibly matching TRBD2 (5 bases). This CDR3 has 16 residues. V lost 6 bases and J lost 5, with 20 bases in between. Germline loops: CDR1 SNHLY, CDR2 FYNNEI. CDR3 bases: TGTGCCAGCAGCGATCTAAGGCTTTCGGGGAACAATGAGCAGTTCTTC. Residues: CASSDLRLSGNNEQFF.

The V gene is TRBV11-2, the J gene TRBJ1-2, with a weak D call TRBD1 (6 bases). The CDR3 has 15 residues. Germline CDR1 is SGHAT and CDR2 is FQNNGV. Between the trimmed V and J ends, which lost 6 bases and 8 bases, there was a span of 22 bases. DNA of the CDR3: TGTGCCAGCAGTCGACGGAGAGGGTCAGGGGAGGGCTACACCTTC. It translates to CASSRRRGSGEGYTF. Based on the CDR3 plus reference TRBV11-2 and TRBJ1-2, the full variable domain is EAGVAQSPRYKIIEKRQSVAFWCNPISGHATLYWYQQILGQGPKLLIQFQNNGVVDDSQLPKDRFSAERLKGVDSTLKIQPAKLEDSAVYLCASSRRRGSGEGYTFGSGTRLTVV.

This clone appeared a few times. The rearrangement uses TRBV19 and TRBJ1-2; D is possibly TRBD1 (5 bases). The CDR3 runs 14 residues. From germline, CDR1 is LNHDA and CDR2 SQIVND (reference sequence). The V gene lost 1 base and the J gene lost 7 bases, with 13 bases spanning the gap. The CDR3 region is CASSIGSGTFGYTF. The CDR3 coding sequence is TGTGCCAGTAGTATAGGTTCAGGGACTTTTGGCTACACCTTC.

The chain uses TRBV5-1 and TRBJ1-1; 7 nucleotides agree with TRBD1. From germline, CDR1 is SGHRS and CDR2 YFSETQ. This CDR3 is 13 amino acids long. J gave up 3 bases and V 4 bases, and 3 bases lay outside the gene matches. The CDR3 reads CASSGTGDTEAFF. As DNA, the CDR3 is TGCGCCAGCAGCGGTACAGGGGACACTGAAGCTTTCTTT. Full variable domain (rest looked up from reference TRBV5-1 and TRBJ1-1): KAGVTQTPRYLIKTRGQQVTLSCSPISGHRSVSWYQQTPGQGLQFLFEYFSETQRNKGNFPGRFSGRQFSNSRSEMNVSTLELGDSALYLCASSGTGDTEAFFGQGTRLTVV.

The J gene is TRBJ2-5, the V gene TRBV27; a weak D match, TRBD1 (6 bases). Trimming removed 5 bases from V and 5 bases from J, with 12 bases in between. Germline CDR1 MNHEY, CDR2 SMNVEV (reference sequence). The CDR3 covers 13 residues. The CDR3 DNA sequence: TGTGCCAGCAGTGATACAGGGTTGGAGACCCAGTACTTC. It translates to CASSDTGLETQYF.

The genes are TRBV5-4 and TRBJ2-2, with TRBD1 identical over 7 bases. CDR3 length: 15 amino acids. Germline V CDR1 and CDR2: SGHNT, YYREEE (reference sequence). V trimming: 4 bases; J trimming: 2 bases; junction bases outside the gene matches: 5. The CDR3 DNA reads as TGTGCCAGCAGCAACGACAGGGCTAACACCGGGGAGCTGTTTTTT. It specifies CASSNDRANTGELFF.

This clone was recorded only once. The chain joins TRBV6-5 to TRBJ2-7, with 9 bases identical to TRBD2. Germline V gene data show CDR1 as MNHEY and CDR2 as SVGAGI. V gave up 5 bases and J gave up 6 bases; unmatched junction bases: 11. The length of the CDR3 is 15 residues. CDR3 bases: TGTGCCAGCAGTACAGCCCCGGGACTAGCAGCCGAGCAGTACTTC. This sequence encodes CASSTAPGLAAEQYF.

The chain couples TRBV10-3 to TRBJ2-1, with TRBD2 identical over 9 bases. The CDR3 is 16 residues long. Germline assignment: CDR1 ENHRY and CDR2 SYGVKD. V gave up 5 bases and J gave up 4 bases; unmatched junction bases: 9. CDR3 nucleotide sequence: TGTGCCATCAGTAAAGAAGCGGGGGGCCTTTACAATGAGCAGTTCTTC. This translates into CAISKEAGGLYNEQFF.

The genes are TRBV5-1 and TRBJ2-1, with 10 nucleotides matching TRBD2. Germline V gives CDR1 SGHRS, CDR2 YFSETQ. The CDR3 covers 15 residues. V trimming: 4 bases; J trimming: 4 bases; junction bases outside the gene matches: 5. The CDR3 sequence: CASSPSGGGYNEQFF. The CDR3 DNA reads TGCGCCAGCAGCCCAAGCGGGGGGGGATACAATGAGCAGTTCTTC.

V usage is TRBV18 and J usage is TRBJ1-5; no firm D call. Trimming shortened V by 2 bases and J by 7 bases, and 9 bases separated the two germline ends. CDR1 is KGHSH, CDR2 LQKENI, per germline. The CDR3 is made up of 13 amino acids. CDR3 loop: CASSPGAAQPQHF. The CDR3 DNA is TGTGCCAGCTCACCAGGCGCGGCGCAGCCCCAGCATTTT.